This TCR beta chain was captured by sequencing in a study of T-cell reconstitution after alpha-beta-depleted transplantation in children. Germline V gives CDR1 SEHNR, CDR2 FQNEAQ (reference sequence). There are 14 residues in the CDR3. V shed 5 bases and J 0 bases; nucleotides not matched to a gene: 2. Unique molecular identifiers were used to barcode this TCRbeta library. TCRdb re-called the PCR reads through MiXCR, storing one row per CDR3 protein. The sample has nearly 550,000 distinct CDR3 sequences; approximately 20% are singletons. This sequence originates from a human donor who donated a stem cell graft to a child with acute lymphoblastic leukemia. The chain has TRBV7-9 and TRBJ2-3, with TRBD2 identical over 7 bases. The sample in question was PBMCs from the stem cell graft donor, obtained from the stem cell graft. The chain's CDR3 is CASSISGSTDTQYF. CDR3 DNA sequence: TGTGCCAGCAGCATTAGCGGGAGCACAGATACGCAGTATTTT.